The 5 T cell receptor beta chains below all came from one sample that was sequenced in a study of cytomegalovirus exposure and HLA in healthy donors. Amplification used 60 Vbeta primers and 13 Jbeta primers. Sequencing used immunoSEQ multiplex PCR; TCRdb keeps in-frame clones, though not all of them. Among over 200,000 clones listed, roughly 87% were seen once. Sequencing input: PBMCs. The receptor source for this set is a man aged 35-49 years in good health and CMV-seropositive.

J is TRBJ2-5 and V is TRBV19, with 7 nucleotides matching TRBD2. The CDR3 length is 14 residues. After removal of 5 bases from V and 5 bases from J, the junction contained 8 bases not matched to a gene. CDR1 and CDR2 from the germline V gene are LNHDA and SQIVND (reference sequence). CDR3 in DNA: TGTGCCAGTAGTGATGCGGGAGAGCGGGAGACCCAGTACTTC. The encoded protein is CASSDAGERETQYF.

The V and J genes are TRBV2 and TRBJ1-1, with TRBD1 identical over 9 bases. This CDR3 contains 15 residues. CDR1 is SNHLY and CDR2 is FYNNEI in the germline V gene. The J segment lost 1 base and the V segment lost 4 bases, leaving 4 bases of the junction unmatched. The CDR3 DNA follows: TGTGCCAGCAGTGGGGACAGGGTATCGAACACTGAAGCTTTCTTT. Amino acids: CASSGDRVSNTEAFF.

The gene calls are TRBV2 and TRBJ2-4; no reliable D call. The CDR3 is 14 residues long. Germline V CDR1 and CDR2: SNHLY, FYNNEI. The ends were cut back, 8 bases at V and 6 bases at J, with 17 bases in the middle. CDR3 sequence reads: CASCLEAIGNIQYF. CDR3 DNA sequence: TGTGCCAGCTGCTTAGAAGCCATCGGAAACATTCAGTACTTC.

This chain joins TRBV5-1 and TRBJ2-2, with 9 bases fitting TRBD2. CDR1 SGHRS and CDR2 YFSETQ come from the germline V gene. Trimming cost V 4 bases and J 1 base; bases outside gene matches: 8. The CDR3 has 17 amino acids. This chain's CDR3 is CASSGSSGSGNTGELFF. CDR3 coding DNA: TGCGCCAGCAGCGGGAGTAGCGGGAGCGGGAACACCGGGGAGCTGTTTTTT.

A single count supports this clone. The rearrangement uses TRBV6-1 and TRBJ1-5, with 8 bases that match TRBD1. The CDR3 has 15 amino acids. V was pared by 3 bases and J by 4 bases, with 5 bases of the junction left unmatched. Germline V CDR1 and CDR2: MNHNS, SASEGT. The CDR3 DNA sequence: TGTGCCAGCAGTGACTGGCAGGGGGCGAATCAGCCCCAGCATTTT. It yields the protein CASSDWQGANQPQHF.